This T cell receptor beta chain stems from a study of blood T cell repertoires in COVID-19. Background on the study: The origin of the acute and convalescent COVID-19 samples was the United States, Italy and Spain.

The study drew participants aged about 18 to 95 years from approximately 23 US areas. Exposed enrollees had met someone with a PCR-confirmed or clinician-diagnosed COVID-19 case at some point within the 2 weeks before study entry. The V end lost 7 bases, the J end lost 7 bases, and 14 bases lay between the germline ends. From germline, CDR1 is MNHNY and CDR2 SVGAGI (reference sequence). This CDR3 has 14 amino acids. Per the authors' pipeline: Counts of nucleated cells, estimated from reference gene primer amplification, were obtained. Profiling relied on immunoSEQ multiplex PCR, and the TCRdb table lists in-frame clones only, not all of them. The V and J calls and the clone size are those of that table, but D and trimming were determined from the DNA. The table includes around 190,000 clones, about four fifths detected once.

The TCR originated in a woman aged 25 to 39 who had been exposed to COVID-19. Material for sequencing was PBMCs or T cells enriched from blood (not recorded which). The chain combines TRBV6-6 with TRBJ1-6; no clear D gene. CDR3 coding DNA: TGTGCCAGCAAGAGTGGGCCGGGAAATTCACCCCTCCACTTT. Amino acids: CASKSGPGNSPLHF.